Presented here are 25 T cell receptor beta chains from one specimen sequenced in a study of molecular identifiers for immune sequencing clone quantification. TCRdb re-derived calls from the PCR reads in MiXCR, one entry per CDR3 protein. Here the sample spans roughly 320,000 distinct CDR3 sequences, roughly 24% being singletons. Sequencing was done on a sample of naive CD8+ T cells from blood, with Jurkat cell RNA spiked in. Indicated subset: FACS-sorted CD8+CD4-CCR7+CD45RA+ naive T cells. The receptors shown here come from a human donor in good health. Some libraries in this study had Jurkat cell RNA spiked in.

The chain links TRBV6-5 to TRBJ2-5, with 7 bases fitting TRBD1. This CDR3 has 13 residues. Germline CDR1 MNHEY, CDR2 SVGAGI. V shed 4 bases, J shed 2 bases, and the junction held 1 base outside the gene matches. CDR3 DNA sequence: TGTGCCAGCAGTTGGGGACAGCAAGAGACCCAGTACTTC. Protein product: CASSWGQQETQYF.

As concerns this clonotype: A read error is possible here, since a much larger clone lies one base away. The chain couples TRBV5-1 to TRBJ2-5; 9 bases line up with TRBD1. Germline assignment: CDR1 SGHRS and CDR2 YFSETQ. The CDR3 spans 16 residues. J was trimmed by 7 bases and V by 3 bases; bases with no gene match: 13. CDR3 in DNA: TGCGCCAGCAGCTCGCCTGCGGACAGGGGCCGAAGGACCCAGTACTTC. It specifies CASSSPADRGRRTQYF.

Points on this clonotype: At one end the junction does not follow the germline gene, possibly because of a read error. This sequence joins TRBV12-3 or TRBV12-4 and TRBJ2-2; D might be TRBD1 or TRBD2, each matching 5 bases. This CDR3 region has 15 residues. The CDR3 DNA follows: TGTGCCAGCAGTTTACGCAGGGAGAACACCGGGGAGCTGTTATTT. Its protein is CASSLRRENTGELLF.

This chain uses TRBV7-9 with TRBJ2-6, with D possibly being TRBD1 or TRBD2 (5 bases each). This CDR3 spans 17 amino acids. V lost 2 bases, J lost 0 bases, and 11 bases lay in between. The germline V gene encodes CDR1 SEHNR and CDR2 FQNEAQ (reference sequence). The CDR3: CASSLMGPGSGANVLTF. CDR3 sequence (DNA): TGTGCCAGCAGCTTAATGGGACCCGGCTCTGGGGCCAACGTCCTGACTTTC.

The rearrangement links TRBV7-9 to TRBJ2-3; maybe TRBD2 (6 bases). The germline gives CDR1 SEHNR, CDR2 FQNEAQ (reference sequence). Trimming removed 8 bases from V and 3 bases from J, with 27 bases in between. The CDR3 is made up of 18 amino acids. CDR3 loop: CASGPRRGYTGATDTQYF. In nucleotides, the CDR3 is TGTGCCAGCGGCCCCCGAAGGGGTTATACGGGAGCTACAGATACGCAGTATTTT.

The chain combines TRBV6-5 with TRBJ2-5, with D possibly matching TRBD1 (6 bases). The V end lost 7 bases, the J end lost 3 bases, and 18 bases lay between the germline ends. From germline, CDR1 is MNHEY and CDR2 SVGAGI. The CDR3 extends over 15 amino acids. CDR3 DNA sequence: TGTGCCAGCAATCCCTTGGGACAAGAGGAAGAGACCCAGTACTTC. This translates into CASNPLGQEEETQYF.

The chain joins TRBV5-3 to TRBJ2-5; 10 positions match TRBD2. TRBV5-3 is classed as an ORF, of uncertain function. The CDR3 consists of 18 residues. V trimming: 8 bases; J trimming: 0 bases; junction bases outside the gene matches: 16. In DNA form, the CDR3 reads TGTGCCAGCAGCCAGGATCCTAGCGGGGGCCTCCACCAAGAGACCCAGTACTTC. Protein: CASSQDPSGGLHQETQYF.

This clonotype occurred once. It may be a read error: a sequence one base away is much more abundant. The J gene is TRBJ2-7, the V gene TRBV7-9; maybe TRBD1 (5 bases). This CDR3 contains 14 residues. Germline-derived CDR1 and CDR2 are SEHNR and FQNEAQ (reference sequence). The CDR3 coding sequence is TGTGCCAGCAGCCCCGAGACAGCCTGGAGCGAGCAGCACTTC. It specifies CASSPETAWSEQHF.

Concerning this clonotype itself: At one end the junction does not follow the germline gene, possibly because of a read error. The rearrangement uses TRBV7-2 and TRBJ1-5, with 9 bases that match TRBD1. CDR3 size: 16 residues. Germline-derived CDR1 and CDR2 are SGHTA and FQGNSA. Written as DNA, the CDR3 is TGTGCCAGCAGCTTAACCCGGACAGGGGCAAATCAGCCCCGGCATTTT. Translated, it gives CASSLTRTGANQPRHF.

For this clonotype: A read error may produce the germline difference seen at one junction end. The chain couples TRBV3-1 to TRBJ1-1, with D unclear. Germline loops: CDR1 LGHDT, CDR2 YNNKEL (reference sequence). The CDR3 sequence is 12 residues long. CDR3 sequence reads: CASSQGTTKAFF. The CDR3 nucleotides are TGTGCCAGCAGCCAAGGTACCACTAAAGCTTTCTTT.

With respect to this clonotype: The germline gene is not matched at one end of the junction; a read error may be the cause. The rearrangement joins TRBV2 to TRBJ2-3; D is unclear. The CDR3 has 13 amino acids. Per the germline V gene, CDR1 is SNHLY and CDR2 is FYNNEI. The CDR3 reads CARGHRGTATQYF. As DNA, the CDR3 is TGTGCCAGGGGCCATCGTGGCACAGCTACGCAGTATTTT.

Note on this clonotype: This may arise from a read error, as a much more abundant clone is one base away. V usage is TRBV7-9 and J usage is TRBJ2-3; D unclear. Germline assignment: CDR1 SEHNR and CDR2 FQNEAQ (reference sequence). This CDR3 spans 13 amino acids. The CDR3 DNA sequence: TGTGCCAGCAGCTTCCCATACACAGATACGCAGTGTTTT. It is translated as CASSFPYTDTQCF.

This sequence joins TRBV7-9 and TRBJ1-1; D gene uncertain. Germline V gene data show CDR1 as SEHNR and CDR2 as FQNEAQ (reference sequence). V lost 5 bases, J lost 0 bases, and 7 bases lay in between. The CDR3 consists of 13 residues. The CDR3 sequence is CASSHDLNTEAFF. In DNA, the CDR3 is TGTGCCAGCAGCCACGACTTGAACACTGAAGCTTTCTTT.

This clonotype was counted a few times. The V call is TRBV19, the J call TRBJ2-2, with D possibly matching TRBD2 (5 bases). The CDR3 is 14 amino acids. The V and J ends lost 7 bases and 5 bases respectively, with 14 bases between them. Per germline, CDR1 LNHDA and CDR2 SQIVND (reference sequence). CDR3 amino acids: CASTLTGRTGELFF. The CDR3 nucleotides read TGTGCCAGTACCCTGACGGGAAGGACCGGGGAGCTGTTTTTT.

The V gene is TRBV27, the J gene TRBJ2-7, with D unresolved. With 8 bases removed from V and 6 bases from J, the gap between germline ends came to 17 bases. Germline V gene data show CDR1 as MNHEY and CDR2 as SMNVEV (reference sequence). The CDR3 contains 13 residues. The CDR3 sequence is CASRSFTASEQYF. The CDR3 DNA reads as TGTGCCAGCCGTTCCTTCACCGCGTCCGAGCAGTACTTC.

This clonotype was observed a few times. The chain couples TRBV6-5 to TRBJ2-2, with a possible D match to TRBD1 (5 bases). The V gene lost 2 bases and the J gene lost 4 bases, with 17 bases spanning the gap. Germline V lookup: CDR1 MNHEY, CDR2 SVGAGI. The CDR3 loop spans 17 amino acids. The CDR3 nucleotides are TGTGCCAGCAGTTACGGGGCCCAGGCCCCAGGCACCGGGGAGCTGTTTTTT. It translates to CASSYGAQAPGTGELFF.

A remark on this clonotype: A much larger clone sits a single nucleotide away, making a read error possible. The chain has TRBV7-6 and TRBJ1-1; D is possibly TRBD1 (5 bases). Trimming took off 3 bases at V and 8 bases at J, with 22 bases between the two ends. Germline CDR1 SGHVS, CDR2 FNYEAQ. The CDR3 has 16 residues. Here the CDR3 reads CASSLSSWGSAAEAFF. CDR3 in DNA: TGTGCCAGCAGCTTGTCTAGCTGGGGCAGTGCGGCAGAAGCTTTCTTT.

Comments on this clonotype: One end of the junction varies from germline; a read error may be responsible. The V gene is TRBV7-9, the J gene TRBJ2-3; D is perhaps TRBD2 (6 bases). The CDR3 is 14 amino acids. In germline, CDR1 is SEHNR, CDR2 FQNEAQ (reference sequence). The CDR3 DNA reads as TGTTCCAGCAGCTTAGGGCGGGGTGGGGCTACGCAGTATTTT. Its translation: CSSSLGRGGATQYF.

Ten or more counts support this clonotype. The gene calls are TRBV11-2 and TRBJ2-3; 8 nucleotides match TRBD1. The V gene end was trimmed by 5 bases and the J gene end by 5 bases; junction bases not matched to a gene: 9. Germline V gene lookup returns CDR1 SGHAT and CDR2 FQNNGV. The length of the CDR3 is 15 residues. The CDR3 DNA follows: TGTGCCAGCAGCCTCCAGGACAGGGCATTAGATACGCAGTATTTT. It codes for CASSLQDRALDTQYF.

Worth noting for this clonotype: A much larger clone is a single base away; this may be a read error. This chain connects TRBV2 to TRBJ1-1; no clear D gene. CDR1 and CDR2 (germline): SNHLY, FYNNEI. The CDR3 has 10 amino acids. CDR3 sequence: CASFATESFF. The CDR3 DNA reads as TGTGCCAGCTTCGCCACTGAATCTTTCTTT.

Ten or more counts support this clonotype. V usage is TRBV7-2 and J usage is TRBJ2-1, with 8 bases matching TRBD2. V was clipped by 5 bases and J by 10 bases; unmatched bases: 7. The CDR3 contains 13 residues. Germline-derived CDR1 and CDR2 are SGHTA and FQGNSA. This CDR3 is CASSTGLAWEQFF. The CDR3 DNA reads as TGTGCCAGCAGCACCGGACTAGCCTGGGAGCAGTTCTTC.

This clonotype was detected many times. The gene calls are TRBV29-1 and TRBJ2-1; D not certain. CDR1 and CDR2 from the germline V gene are SQVTM and ANQGSEA. The length of the CDR3 is 10 residues. V gave up 4 bases and J gave up 10 bases, with 8 bases separating them. CDR3 sequence (DNA): TGCAGCGTTGTGTTACGGGAGCAGTTCTTC. Amino acid sequence: CSVVLREQFF.

On this clonotype: A much larger clonotype is one base distant, so this may be a read error. This CDR3 is missing its conserved last phenylalanine or tryptophan, likely due to a read error. The chain uses TRBV29-1 and TRBJ2-7, with 11 bases that match TRBD1. V gave up 5 bases and J gave up 4 bases; unmatched junction bases: 1. Germline CDR1 is SQVTM and CDR2 is ANQGSEA. The length of the CDR3 is 12 residues. The chain's CDR3 is CSVWDRGYEQYL. CDR3 coding DNA: TGCAGCGTTTGGGACAGGGGGTACGAGCAGTACCTC.

V usage is TRBV11-2 and J usage is TRBJ2-3; TRBD1 matches at 10 bases. V shed 3 bases and J 8 bases; nucleotides not matched to a gene: 8. Germline CDR1 reads SGHAT; CDR2 reads FQNNGV. The CDR3 sequence is 15 residues long. CDR3 protein: CASSFGTGVGGTQYF. The CDR3 DNA follows: TGTGCCAGCAGCTTTGGGACAGGGGTCGGTGGTACGCAGTATTTT.

The chain uses TRBV20-1 and TRBJ2-3; TRBD2 agrees at 10 bases. Losses at the gene ends were 4 bases for V and 5 bases for J; bases not matched to a gene: 9. CDR3 length: 15 amino acids. Germline V gene data show CDR1 as DFQATT and CDR2 as SNEGSKA (reference sequence). The CDR3 reads CSATSSGGQLDTQYF. The CDR3 coding sequence is TGCAGTGCTACTTCTAGCGGGGGACAACTAGATACGCAGTATTTT.